This entry is about one T cell receptor beta chain. The data were obtained in a study of control samples from healthy donors and cancer patients. TCRdb's copy holds only in-frame clones and misses some; the assay was immunoSEQ multiplex PCR. The sample yields under 150,000 clones, just under 90% seen once. Material for sequencing was PBMCs. The source of this sequence is a man in his forties or fifties with head and neck cancer.

The chain's CDR3 is CASSFDSYNEQFF. DNA for the CDR3: TGTGCCAGCAGCTTTGACAGCTACAATGAGCAGTTCTTC. V usage is TRBV7-9 and J usage is TRBJ2-1; tentatively, D is TRBD1 (5 bases). The V end lost 3 bases, the J end lost 3 bases, and 6 bases lay between the germline ends. The CDR3 covers 13 residues. CDR1 and CDR2 from the germline V gene are SEHNR and FQNEAQ (reference sequence).